The rows below give T cell receptor beta chains drawn from one sample of a study of T cell responses to AZD1222 COVID-19 vaccine. The assay was immunoSEQ multiplex PCR, and TCRdb's table has in-frame clones only and misses some. The top ten hold over 4% of the sample, which has 150,000 to 200,000 clones, 88% seen once. The specimen was peripheral blood, collected 28 days after the second AZD1222 dose. These receptors all come from an adult who received the AZD1222 COVID-19 vaccine. The CDR3 runs from the conserved cysteine through the conserved F or W. D genes are given only for firm matches. Clone size is given for some rows only: seen once, a few or many times, or a class if the clone is expanded.

j_gene: TRBJ1-2
abundance: NA
d_gene: NA
v_gene: TRBV7-9
CDR3aa: CASSLGRAQSSGYTF
CDR3nt: TGTGCCAGCAGCTTAGGCAGGGCCCAATCAAGTGGCTACACCTTC

j_gene: TRBJ1-4
abundance: once
d_gene: NA
v_gene: TRBV5-6
CDR3aa: CASSITKAGANEKLFF
CDR3nt: TGTGCCAGCAGCATTACAAAGGCTGGAGCTAATGAAAAACTGTTTTTT

j_gene: TRBJ1-1
abundance: NA
d_gene: TRBD1
v_gene: TRBV5-1
CDR3aa: CASSLGPGQGRTEAFF
CDR3nt: TGCGCCAGCAGCTTGGGACCGGGACAGGGGAGGACTGAAGCTTTCTTT

j_gene: TRBJ1-2
abundance: NA
d_gene: NA
v_gene: TRBV3-1/TRBV3-2
CDR3aa: CASSQEGPGGYTF
CDR3nt: TGTGCCAGCAGCCAAGAGGGGCCAGGTGGCTACACCTTC

j_gene: TRBJ2-2
abundance: NA
d_gene: NA
v_gene: TRBV6-5
CDR3aa: CASSFRANTGELFF
CDR3nt: TGTGCCAGCAGTTTCCGAGCGAACACCGGGGAGCTGTTTTTT

j_gene: TRBJ2-1
abundance: NA
d_gene: NA
v_gene: TRBV7-2
CDR3aa: CASSLSQAGTRKQFF
CDR3nt: TGTGCCAGCAGCTTATCGCAGGCGGGGACGAGGAAGCAGTTCTTC

j_gene: TRBJ1-1
abundance: NA
d_gene: TRBD1
v_gene: TRBV11-2
CDR3aa: CASSVRGEVNTEAFF
CDR3nt: TGTGCCAGCAGCGTCAGGGGGGAGGTGAACACTGAAGCTTTCTTT

j_gene: TRBJ1-2
abundance: NA
d_gene: NA
v_gene: TRBV10-3
CDR3aa: CAIRDSVNYGYTF
CDR3nt: TGTGCCATCAGAGACTCAGTAAACTATGGCTACACCTTC

j_gene: TRBJ1-1
abundance: NA
d_gene: NA
v_gene: TRBV7-9
CDR3aa: CASSAVVGGAEAFF
CDR3nt: TGTGCCAGCAGCGCCGTCGTTGGGGGGGCTGAAGCTTTCTTT

j_gene: TRBJ1-5
abundance: NA
d_gene: TRBD1
v_gene: TRBV7-9
CDR3aa: CASNRGDDQPQHF
CDR3nt: TGTGCCAGCAACAGGGGGGATGATCAGCCCCAGCATTTT

j_gene: TRBJ1-1
abundance: NA
d_gene: NA
v_gene: TRBV5-1
CDR3aa: CASNKEGRVSTEAFF
CDR3nt: TGCGCCAGCAATAAGGAGGGCCGGGTGAGCACTGAAGCTTTCTTT

j_gene: TRBJ1-1
abundance: NA
d_gene: NA
v_gene: TRBV11-2
CDR3aa: CASSQRRNTEAFF
CDR3nt: TGTGCCAGCAGCCAGAGAAGGAACACTGAAGCTTTCTTT

j_gene: TRBJ2-5
abundance: NA
d_gene: TRBD2
v_gene: TRBV29-1
CDR3aa: CSVEGLAIFAETQYF
CDR3nt: TGCAGCGTTGAGGGACTAGCGATATTCGCAGAGACCCAGTACTTC

j_gene: TRBJ2-2
abundance: NA
d_gene: NA
v_gene: TRBV10-3
CDR3aa: CAISVVQGGGELFF
CDR3nt: TGTGCCATCAGTGTGGTCCAGGGGGGCGGGGAGCTGTTTTTT

j_gene: TRBJ1-2
abundance: once
d_gene: TRBD1
v_gene: TRBV19
CDR3aa: CASSYSQGDYGYTF
CDR3nt: TGTGCCAGTAGTTATTCGCAGGGGGACTATGGCTACACCTTC

j_gene: TRBJ1-5
abundance: once
d_gene: NA
v_gene: TRBV5-3
CDR3aa: CARSSYSNQPQHF
CDR3nt: TGTGCCAGAAGCAGTTATAGCAATCAGCCCCAGCATTTT

j_gene: TRBJ1-4
abundance: NA
d_gene: NA
v_gene: TRBV5-1
CDR3aa: CASSFSLQGTGEKLFF
CDR3nt: TGCGCCAGCAGCTTCTCCCTACAGGGTACAGGTGAAAAACTGTTTTTT